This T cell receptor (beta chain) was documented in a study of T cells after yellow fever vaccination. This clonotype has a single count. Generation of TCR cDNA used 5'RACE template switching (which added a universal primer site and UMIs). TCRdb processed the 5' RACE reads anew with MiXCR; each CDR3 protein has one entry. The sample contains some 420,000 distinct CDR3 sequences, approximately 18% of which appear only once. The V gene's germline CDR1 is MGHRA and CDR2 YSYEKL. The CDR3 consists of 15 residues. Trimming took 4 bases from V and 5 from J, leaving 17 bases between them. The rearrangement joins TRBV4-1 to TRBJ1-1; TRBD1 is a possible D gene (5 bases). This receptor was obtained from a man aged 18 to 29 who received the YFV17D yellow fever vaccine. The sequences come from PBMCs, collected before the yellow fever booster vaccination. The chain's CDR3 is CASSRRGGVWTEAFF. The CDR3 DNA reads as TGCGCCAGCAGCCGACGCGGAGGGGTGTGGACTGAAGCTTTCTTT.